The clone carrying this T cell receptor (beta chain) appeared a few times. Its antigen remains unknown. PCR was performed a second time for about 7 to 11 cycles using a sample-barcoded 5' primer and a J-beta primer mix. TCRdb reprocessed the 5' RACE reads via MiXCR and lists one record per CDR3 protein. The table records some 1.5 million distinct CDR3 sequences, 25% to 30% of them present only once. The data derive from a study of blood T cells in healthy people across ages. Findings and caveats of the study: Roughly linear age-related decline in beta diversity appeared, significant by age around 40. Diversity estimates from one million T cells were considered underestimates.

Germline V CDR1 and CDR2: SGDLS, YYNGEE. The CDR3 contains 15 residues. Losses at the gene ends were 4 bases for V and 8 bases for J; bases not matched to a gene: 6. Approximately 9.2 milliliters was the volume of peripheral blood drawn from each donor. Sequenced material: blood. This chain connects TRBV9 to TRBJ2-1; TRBD2 matches 13 bases. This receptor was obtained from a woman in her twenties or thirties in good health. CDR3 sequence: CASSSGTSGMYEQFF. CDR3 in DNA: TGTGCCAGCAGCTCCGGGACTAGCGGGATGTATGAGCAGTTCTTC.